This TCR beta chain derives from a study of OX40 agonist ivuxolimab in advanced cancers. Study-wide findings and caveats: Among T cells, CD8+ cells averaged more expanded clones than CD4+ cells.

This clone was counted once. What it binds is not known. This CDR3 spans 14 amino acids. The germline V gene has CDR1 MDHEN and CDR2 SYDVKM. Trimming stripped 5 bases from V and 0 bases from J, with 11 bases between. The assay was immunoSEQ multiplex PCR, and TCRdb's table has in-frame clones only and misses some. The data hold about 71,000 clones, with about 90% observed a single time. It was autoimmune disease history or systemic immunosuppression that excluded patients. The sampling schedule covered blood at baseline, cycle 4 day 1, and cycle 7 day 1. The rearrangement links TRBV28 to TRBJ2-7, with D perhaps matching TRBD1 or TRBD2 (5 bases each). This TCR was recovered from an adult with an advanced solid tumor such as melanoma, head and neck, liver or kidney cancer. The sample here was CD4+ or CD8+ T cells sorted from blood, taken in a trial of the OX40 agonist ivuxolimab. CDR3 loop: CASSPGTASYEQYF. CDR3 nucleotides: TGTGCCAGCAGTCCCGGGACGGCCTCCTACGAGCAGTACTTC.